These 24 T cell receptor beta chains were sequenced from one sample in a study of T cell responses to AZD1222 COVID-19 vaccine. Profiled with immunoSEQ multiplex PCR; TCRdb holds only in-frame clones, not every one. Here the sample spans about 100,000 clones, 75% to 90% being singletons. The sequenced sample was peripheral blood, obtained on day 0 of AZD1222 vaccination. These receptors came from an adult in good health.

The chain combines TRBV21-1 with TRBJ1-2; the table's D call, TRBD1, has no DNA check behind it. TRBV21-1 counts as a pseudogene. The CDR3 loop spans 12 amino acids. CDR3 DNA: TGTGCCAGCAGCACGTCAGGTTATGGCTACACCTTC. It encodes CASSTSGYGYTF.

In DNA, the CDR3 is TGTGCCAGCAGTGAGGTCCCTAGCGTGTATGGCTACACCTTC. Amino acids: CASSEVPSVYGYTF. V and J are TRBV6-1 and TRBJ1-2; D not resolved. V shed 3 bases and J shed 5 bases, with 13 bases lying between them. There are 14 residues in the CDR3. Looked up from germline, CDR1 is MNHNS and CDR2 is SASEGT.

J is TRBJ1-2 and V is TRBV7-2; D gene ambiguous. This CDR3 is 14 amino acids long. Germline values: CDR1 SGHTA, CDR2 FQGNSA. V gave up 4 bases and J gave up 5 bases, with 14 bases separating them. In nucleotides, the CDR3 is TGTGCCAGCAGCTCAACCTTTATTCGGTATGGCTACACCTTC. It encodes CASSSTFIRYGYTF.

This rearrangement joins TRBV4-3 to TRBJ2-2; tentatively, D is TRBD1 (7 bases). This CDR3 is built from 17 residues. Germline assignment: CDR1 LGHNA and CDR2 YSLEER. V shed 0 bases and J shed 6 bases, with 17 bases lying between them. The CDR3 is CASSQDLGGGASGELFF. In nucleotides, the CDR3 is TGCGCCAGCAGCCAAGATCTAGGAGGGGGCGCTTCCGGGGAGCTGTTTTTT.

This clone was found once. This chain joins TRBV6-5 and TRBJ1-5, with 8 bases aligning to TRBD1. Germline loops: CDR1 MNHEY, CDR2 SVGAGI. There are 14 residues in the CDR3. V gave up 6 bases and J gave up 7 bases; unmatched junction bases: 8. The CDR3, as DNA: TGTGCCAGCAGCTTCGGACAGGGAAGACAGCCCCAGCATTTT. It is translated as CASSFGQGRQPQHF.

V and J are TRBV7-2 and TRBJ2-7; D ambiguous. The CDR3 runs to 11 residues. Per the germline V gene, CDR1 is SGHTA and CDR2 is FQGNSA. Trimming cost V 2 bases and J 3 bases, with 2 bases left between them. CDR3 nucleotides: TGTGCCAGCAGCTTACTCTACGAGCAGTACTTC. It yields the protein CASSLLYEQYF.

This rearrangement joins TRBV28 to TRBJ1-5, with TRBD1 identical over 7 bases. CDR1 and CDR2 from the germline V gene are MDHEN and SYDVKM. V dropped 6 bases and J dropped 2; count of bases not matched to a gene: 4. The length of the CDR3 is 14 residues. For the CDR3, the DNA is TGTGCCAGCAGCACAGGGGCGGGCAATCAGCCCCAGCATTTT. It is translated as CASSTGAGNQPQHF.

The J gene is TRBJ2-2, the V gene TRBV7-9, with 11 bases fitting TRBD2. Germline V gene lookup returns CDR1 SEHNR and CDR2 FQNEAQ (reference sequence). Losses at the gene ends were 5 bases for V and 2 bases for J; bases not matched to a gene: 4. The CDR3 length is 16 residues. CDR3 sequence (DNA): TGTGCCAGCAGCACCGGGACTAGCGGCAACACCGGGGAGCTGTTTTTT. Its translation is CASSTGTSGNTGELFF.

Remarks on this clone: A much larger clone is a single base away; this may be a read error. Other DNA sequences in this specimen translate into the identical CDR3. The chain couples TRBV27 to TRBJ2-2, with D unclear. Germline CDR1 and CDR2: MNHEY and SMNVEV (reference sequence). V was pared by 6 bases and J by 4 bases, with 15 bases between. The CDR3 has 15 residues. As DNA, the CDR3 is TGTGCCAGCAGCCGGACGGCCGGTCTCACCGGGGAGCTGTTTTTT. As protein: CASSRTAGLTGELFF.

The gene calls are TRBV5-4 and TRBJ2-2; 11 nucleotides line up with TRBD2. The CDR3 sequence is 16 residues long. Trimming at V came to 4 bases and at J to 4 bases, leaving 6 bases not matched to a gene. In germline, CDR1 is SGHNT, CDR2 YYREEE (reference sequence). The chain's CDR3 is CASSLLSGGATGELFF. For the CDR3, the DNA is TGTGCCAGCAGCCTCCTTAGCGGGGGGGCCACCGGGGAGCTGTTTTTT.

The chain is built from TRBV5-1 and TRBJ2-5; 10 positions agree with TRBD2. This CDR3 spans 17 amino acids. The V gene end was trimmed by 2 bases and the J gene end by 2 bases; junction bases not matched to a gene: 9. CDR1 is SGHRS and CDR2 is YFSETQ in the germline V gene. The CDR3 DNA is TGCGCCAGCAGCTTTAAGACAGCGGGGGGGCGTCAAGAGACCCAGTACTTC. This translates into CASSFKTAGGRQETQYF.

The rearrangement links TRBV12-3 or TRBV12-4 to TRBJ1-2; no clear D. Trimming cost V 4 bases and J 3 bases, with 6 bases left between them. The CDR3 runs 12 residues. Here the CDR3 reads CASSSSHYGYTF. The CDR3 DNA sequence: TGTGCCAGCAGTTCGAGTCACTATGGCTACACCTTC.

The genes are TRBV7-2 and TRBJ2-1; a possible D gene is TRBD2 (6 bases). Germline V gives CDR1 SGHTA, CDR2 FQGNSA. V was trimmed by 2 bases and J by 0 bases, leaving 17 bases between them. This CDR3 is built from 18 residues. The CDR3 loop is CASSLRTSPTSSYNEQFF. DNA for the CDR3: TGTGCCAGCAGCTTACGCACTAGCCCGACGAGCTCCTACAATGAGCAGTTCTTC.

This rearrangement joins TRBV7-9 to TRBJ2-7; 7 bases fit TRBD2. CDR1 is SEHNR and CDR2 is FQNEAQ in the germline V gene (reference sequence). The CDR3 length is 14 residues. The trim removed 1 base at V and 2 bases at J, leaving 2 bases unmatched. The CDR3 here is CASSLERGPYEQYF. In DNA form, the CDR3 reads TGTGCCAGCAGCTTAGAGCGGGGTCCCTACGAGCAGTACTTC.

This rearrangement joins TRBV28 to TRBJ1-2, with a possible D match to TRBD1 (6 bases). This CDR3 is 12 amino acids long. Trimming took off 11 bases at V and 7 bases at J, with 17 bases between the two ends. Germline V gene lookup returns CDR1 MDHEN and CDR2 SYDVKM. CDR3 in DNA: TGTGCCGCCCGACAGGAGTTGGGTGGCTACACCTTC. Its translation: CAARQELGGYTF.

V is TRBV9 and J is TRBJ1-1; D gene ambiguous. Trimming stripped 3 bases from V and 0 bases from J, with 6 bases between. The CDR3 loop spans 13 amino acids. CDR1 and CDR2 (germline): SGDLS, YYNGEE. Here the CDR3 DNA reads TGTGCCAGCAGCGCTCTAGTGAACACTGAAGCTTTCTTT. Amino acid sequence: CASSALVNTEAFF.

This chain uses TRBV4-3 with TRBJ1-4; the D gene is possibly TRBD1 (6 bases). V was shortened by 1 base and J by 3 bases, with 9 bases between the two germline ends. CDR1 is LGHNA, CDR2 YSLEER, per germline. This CDR3 region has 15 residues. Written as DNA, the CDR3 is TGCGCCAGCAGCCAAGGTCACAGGGCTAATGAAAAACTGTTTTTT. As protein: CASSQGHRANEKLFF.

The chain uses TRBV4-2 and TRBJ2-2, with 7 bases fitting TRBD1. The CDR3 contains 16 residues. The V segment lost 0 bases and the J segment 5 bases; nucleotides outside the gene matches: 6. Germline CDR1 reads LGHNA; CDR2 reads YNFKEQ. The CDR3 DNA reads as TGTGCCAGCAGCCAAGATAAGGGGGCCTGGACCGGGGAGCTGTTTTTT. It translates to CASSQDKGAWTGELFF.

The sample holds a few counts of this clone. The chain combines TRBV7-9 with TRBJ1-6, with TRBD1 matching 7 bases. The V gene end was trimmed by 5 bases and the J gene end by 8 bases; junction bases not matched to a gene: 9. CDR1 is SEHNR and CDR2 is FQNEAQ in the germline V gene (reference sequence). CDR3 length: 15 residues. The CDR3 coding sequence is TGTGCCAGCAGCCGCCGCGACAGGGTTGATTCACCCCTCCACTTT. Translated, it gives CASSRRDRVDSPLHF.

The chain has TRBV6-6 and TRBJ1-5; 7 positions agree with TRBD1. Trimming took 3 bases from V and 5 from J; bases not matched to a gene: 7. The CDR3 covers 15 residues. The V gene's germline CDR1 is MNHNY and CDR2 SVGAGI (reference sequence). DNA of the CDR3: TGTGCCAGCAGTTATAGAGAAGGGACAGATCAGCCCCAGCATTTT. Translating gives CASSYREGTDQPQHF.

This clone is a singleton in its sample. The chain joins TRBV5-1 to TRBJ2-7; tentatively, D is TRBD2 (6 bases). V was trimmed by 0 bases and J by 2 bases, leaving 21 bases between them. The CDR3 is 18 amino acids. Germline CDR1 is SGHRS and CDR2 is YFSETQ. DNA of the CDR3: TGCGCCAGCAGCTTGGCCCCGGGGACTTTCTTTGTTCCCTACGAGCAGTACTTC. This translates into CASSLAPGTFFVPYEQYF.

The V call is TRBV4-1, the J call TRBJ2-5; 7 nucleotides match TRBD1. The CDR3 runs 18 residues. Looked up from germline, CDR1 is MGHRA and CDR2 is YSYEKL. V lost 4 bases, J lost 3 bases, and 17 bases stayed unmatched. The CDR3 loop is CASSPKRLVQGTKETQYF. As DNA, the CDR3 is TGCGCCAGCAGCCCGAAGAGATTAGTACAGGGGACAAAAGAGACCCAGTACTTC.

The rearrangement links TRBV28 to TRBJ1-5, with D uncertain. The CDR3 extends over 15 amino acids. The V and J ends lost 2 bases and 2 bases respectively, with 10 bases between them. Germline CDR1 MDHEN, CDR2 SYDVKM. This chain's CDR3 is CASSLDSQRNQPQHF. As DNA, the CDR3 is TGTGCCAGCAGTTTAGACTCACAACGCAATCAGCCCCAGCATTTT.

The CDR3 coding sequence is TGCGCCAGCAGTCAACCATTTGACAGGGGTAATTCACCCCTCCACTTT. The encoded protein is CASSQPFDRGNSPLHF. This chain joins TRBV23-1 and TRBJ1-6; 8 positions match TRBD1. TRBV23-1 is classed as an ORF, of uncertain function. The CDR3 consists of 16 residues. The J segment lost 6 bases and the V segment lost 2 bases, leaving 6 bases of the junction unmatched.